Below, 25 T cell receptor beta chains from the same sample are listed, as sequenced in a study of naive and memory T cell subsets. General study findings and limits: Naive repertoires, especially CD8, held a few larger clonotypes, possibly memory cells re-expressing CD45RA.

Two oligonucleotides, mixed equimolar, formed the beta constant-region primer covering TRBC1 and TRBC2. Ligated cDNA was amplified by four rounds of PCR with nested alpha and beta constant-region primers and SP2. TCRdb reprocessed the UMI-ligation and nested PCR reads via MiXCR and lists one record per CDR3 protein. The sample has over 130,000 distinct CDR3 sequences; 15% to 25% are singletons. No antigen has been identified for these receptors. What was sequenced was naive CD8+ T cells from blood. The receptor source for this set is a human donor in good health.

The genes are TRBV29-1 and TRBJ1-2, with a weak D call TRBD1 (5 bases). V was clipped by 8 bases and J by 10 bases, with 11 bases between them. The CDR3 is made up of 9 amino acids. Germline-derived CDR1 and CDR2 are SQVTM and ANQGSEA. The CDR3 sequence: CSPGGAYTF. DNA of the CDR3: TGCAGCCCAGGTGGGGCCTACACCTTC.

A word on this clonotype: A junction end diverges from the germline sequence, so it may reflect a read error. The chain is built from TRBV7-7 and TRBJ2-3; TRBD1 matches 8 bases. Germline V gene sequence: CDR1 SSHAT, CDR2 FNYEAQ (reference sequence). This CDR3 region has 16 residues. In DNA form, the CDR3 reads TGTGCTAGCAGCCCCCGGACAGGGAGGTTCACAGATACGCAGTATTTT. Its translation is CASSPRTGRFTDTQYF.

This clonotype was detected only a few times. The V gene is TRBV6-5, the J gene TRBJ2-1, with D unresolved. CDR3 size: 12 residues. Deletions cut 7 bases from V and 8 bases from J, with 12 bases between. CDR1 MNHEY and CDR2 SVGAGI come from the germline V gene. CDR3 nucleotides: TGTGCCAGCAACCCCCCCTCTGATGAGCAGTTCTTC. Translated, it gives CASNPPSDEQFF.

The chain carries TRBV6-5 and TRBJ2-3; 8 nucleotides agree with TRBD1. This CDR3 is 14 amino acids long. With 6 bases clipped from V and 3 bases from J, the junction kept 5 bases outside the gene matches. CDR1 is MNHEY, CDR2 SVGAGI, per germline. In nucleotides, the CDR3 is TGTGCCAGCAGCCTGCAGGGGGCTACAGATACGCAGTATTTT. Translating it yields CASSLQGATDTQYF.

CDR3 loop: CASSAFLAGTYEQYF. DNA of the CDR3: TGTGCCAGCAGTGCGTTCCTAGCGGGTACCTACGAGCAGTACTTC. The chain couples TRBV27 to TRBJ2-7, with 8 bases aligning to TRBD2. This CDR3 region has 15 residues. Trimming cost V 5 bases and J 2 bases; bases outside gene matches: 8. Looked up from germline, CDR1 is MNHEY and CDR2 is SMNVEV (reference sequence).

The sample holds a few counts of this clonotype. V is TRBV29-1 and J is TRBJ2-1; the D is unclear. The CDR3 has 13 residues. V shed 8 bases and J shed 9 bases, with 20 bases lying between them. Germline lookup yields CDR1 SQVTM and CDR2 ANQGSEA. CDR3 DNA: TGCAGCACACCCGACCCGACTGGGGTTGAGCAGTTCTTC. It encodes CSTPDPTGVEQFF.

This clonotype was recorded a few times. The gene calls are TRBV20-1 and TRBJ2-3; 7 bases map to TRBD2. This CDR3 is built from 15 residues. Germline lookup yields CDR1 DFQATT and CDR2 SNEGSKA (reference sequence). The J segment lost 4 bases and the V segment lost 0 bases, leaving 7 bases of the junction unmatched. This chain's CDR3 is CSARDLNGRSDTQYF. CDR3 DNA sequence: TGCAGTGCTAGAGATCTCAACGGGAGGTCAGATACGCAGTATTTT.

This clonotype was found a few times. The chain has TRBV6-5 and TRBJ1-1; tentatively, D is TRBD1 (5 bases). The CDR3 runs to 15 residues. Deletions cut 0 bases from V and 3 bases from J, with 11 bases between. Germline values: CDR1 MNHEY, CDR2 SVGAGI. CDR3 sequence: CASSYSAGQHTEAFF. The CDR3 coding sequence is TGTGCCAGCAGTTACTCGGCAGGGCAGCACACTGAAGCTTTCTTT.

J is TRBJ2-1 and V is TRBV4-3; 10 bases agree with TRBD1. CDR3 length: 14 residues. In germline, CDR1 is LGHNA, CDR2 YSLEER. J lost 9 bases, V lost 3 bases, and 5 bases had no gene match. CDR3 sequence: CASSQDRGDGEQFF. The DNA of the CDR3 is TGCGCCAGCAGCCAGGACAGGGGGGATGGTGAGCAGTTCTTC.

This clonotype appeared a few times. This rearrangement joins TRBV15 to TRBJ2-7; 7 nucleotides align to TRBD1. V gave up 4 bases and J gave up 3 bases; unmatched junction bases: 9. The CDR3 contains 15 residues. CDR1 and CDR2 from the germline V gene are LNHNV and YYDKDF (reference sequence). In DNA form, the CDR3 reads TGTGCCACCAGCAACTCGGACAGGACAAACTACGAGCAGTACTTC. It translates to CATSNSDRTNYEQYF. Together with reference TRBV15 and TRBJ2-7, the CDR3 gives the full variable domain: DAMVIQNPRYQVTQFGKPVTLSCSQTLNHNVMYWYQQKSSQAPKLLFHYYDKDFNNEADTPDNFQSRRPNTSFCFLDIRSPGLGDTAMYLCATSNSDRTNYEQYFGPGTRLTVT.

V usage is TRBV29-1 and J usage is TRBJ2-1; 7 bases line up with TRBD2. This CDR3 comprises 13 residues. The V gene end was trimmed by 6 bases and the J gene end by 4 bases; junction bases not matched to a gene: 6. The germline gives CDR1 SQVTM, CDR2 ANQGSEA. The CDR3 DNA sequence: TGCAGCGTCTCTAGCGGAGGTTACAATGAGCAGTTCTTC. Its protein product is CSVSSGGYNEQFF.

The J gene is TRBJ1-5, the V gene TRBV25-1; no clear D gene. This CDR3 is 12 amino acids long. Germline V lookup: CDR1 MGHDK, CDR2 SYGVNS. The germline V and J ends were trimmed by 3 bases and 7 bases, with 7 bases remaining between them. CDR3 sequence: CASSDGSQPQHF. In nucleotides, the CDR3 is TGTGCCAGCAGTGACGGGTCGCAGCCCCAGCATTTT.

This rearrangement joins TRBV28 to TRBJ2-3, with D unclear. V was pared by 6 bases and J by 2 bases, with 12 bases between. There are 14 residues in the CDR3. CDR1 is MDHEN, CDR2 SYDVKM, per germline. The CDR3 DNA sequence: TGTGCCAGCAGCCGTGACATGTACACAGATACGCAGTATTTT. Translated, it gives CASSRDMYTDTQYF.

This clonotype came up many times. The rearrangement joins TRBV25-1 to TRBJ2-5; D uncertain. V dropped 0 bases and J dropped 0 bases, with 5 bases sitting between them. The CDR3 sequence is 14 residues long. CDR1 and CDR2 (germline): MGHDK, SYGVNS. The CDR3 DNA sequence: TGTGCCAGCAGTGAATATGAGCACCAAGAGACCCAGTACTTC. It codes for CASSEYEHQETQYF. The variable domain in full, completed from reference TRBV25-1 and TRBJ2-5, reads EADIYQTPRYLVIGTGKKITLECSQTMGHDKMYWYQQDPGMELHLIHYSYGVNSTEKGDLSSESTVSRIRTEHFPLTLESARPSHTSQYLCASSEYEHQETQYFGPGTRLLVL.

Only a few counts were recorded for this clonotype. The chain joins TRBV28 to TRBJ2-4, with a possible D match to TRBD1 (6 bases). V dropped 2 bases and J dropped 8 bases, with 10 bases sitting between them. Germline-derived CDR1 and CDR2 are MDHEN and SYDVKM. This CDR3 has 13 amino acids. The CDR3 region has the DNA TGTGCCAGCAGTTTAGCAGGGGCGGACATTCAGTACTTC. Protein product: CASSLAGADIQYF.

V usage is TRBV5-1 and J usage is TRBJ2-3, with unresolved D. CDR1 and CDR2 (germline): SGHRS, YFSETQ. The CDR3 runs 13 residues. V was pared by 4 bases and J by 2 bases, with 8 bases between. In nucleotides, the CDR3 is TGCGCCAGCAGCGAACTCTACACAGATACGCAGTATTTT. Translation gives CASSELYTDTQYF.

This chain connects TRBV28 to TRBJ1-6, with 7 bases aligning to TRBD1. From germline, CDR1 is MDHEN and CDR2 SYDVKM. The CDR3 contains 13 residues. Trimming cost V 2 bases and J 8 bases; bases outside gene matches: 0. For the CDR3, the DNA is TGTGCCAGCAGTTTACAGGGGGATTCACCCCTCCACTTT. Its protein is CASSLQGDSPLHF.

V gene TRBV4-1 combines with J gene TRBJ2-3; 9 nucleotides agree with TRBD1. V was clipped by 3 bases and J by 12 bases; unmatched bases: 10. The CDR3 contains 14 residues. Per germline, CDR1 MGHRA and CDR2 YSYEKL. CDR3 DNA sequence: TGCGCCAGCAGCCAGGGACAGGGAACAGTGGTACAGTATTTT. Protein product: CASSQGQGTVVQYF.

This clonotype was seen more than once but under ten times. CDR3 nucleotides: TGTGCCAGCAGCTTAGCGGGGTCAGGGGGCGCGAACACCGGGGAGCTGTTTTTT. Amino acid sequence: CASSLAGSGGANTGELFF. This chain connects TRBV7-8 to TRBJ2-2, with TRBD1 identical over 8 bases. The CDR3 has 18 residues. Germline CDR1 is SGHVS and CDR2 is FQNEAQ. The trim removed 0 bases at V and 0 bases at J, leaving 6 bases unmatched.

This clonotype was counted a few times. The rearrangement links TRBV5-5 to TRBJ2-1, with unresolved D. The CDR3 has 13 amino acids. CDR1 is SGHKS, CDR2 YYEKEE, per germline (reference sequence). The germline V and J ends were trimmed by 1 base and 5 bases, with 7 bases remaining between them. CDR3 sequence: CASSLWNHNEQFF. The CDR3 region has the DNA TGTGCCAGCAGCTTGTGGAACCACAATGAGCAGTTCTTC.

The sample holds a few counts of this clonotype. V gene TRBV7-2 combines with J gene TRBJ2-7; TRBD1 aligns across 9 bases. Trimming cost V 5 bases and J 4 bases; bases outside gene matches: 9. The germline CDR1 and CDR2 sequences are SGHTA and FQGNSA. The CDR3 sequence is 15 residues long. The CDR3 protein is CASSQKPTGGYEQYF. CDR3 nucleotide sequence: TGTGCCAGCAGCCAGAAACCGACAGGGGGTTACGAGCAGTACTTC.

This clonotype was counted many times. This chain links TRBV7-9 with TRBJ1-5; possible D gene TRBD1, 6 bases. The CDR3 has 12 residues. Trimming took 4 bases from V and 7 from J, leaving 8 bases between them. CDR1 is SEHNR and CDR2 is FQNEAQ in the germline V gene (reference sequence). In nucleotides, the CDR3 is TGTGCCAGCAGCTATGGGGGCCAGCCCCAGCATTTT. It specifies CASSYGGQPQHF.

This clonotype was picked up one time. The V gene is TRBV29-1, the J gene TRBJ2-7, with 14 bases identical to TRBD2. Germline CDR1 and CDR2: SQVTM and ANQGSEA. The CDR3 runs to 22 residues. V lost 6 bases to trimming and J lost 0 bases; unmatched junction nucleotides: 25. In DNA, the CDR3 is TGCAGCGTGTGGGGGGTCGTTGGTGGGTCGGGACTAGCGGGAGCCTACTCCTACGAGCAGTACTTC. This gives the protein CSVWGVVGGSGLAGAYSYEQYF.

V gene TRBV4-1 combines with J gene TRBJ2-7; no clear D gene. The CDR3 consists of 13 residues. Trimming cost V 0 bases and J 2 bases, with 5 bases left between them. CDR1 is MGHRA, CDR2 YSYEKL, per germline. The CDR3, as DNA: TGCGCCAGCAGCCAAGATAACCCCTACGAGCAGTACTTC. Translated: CASSQDNPYEQYF.

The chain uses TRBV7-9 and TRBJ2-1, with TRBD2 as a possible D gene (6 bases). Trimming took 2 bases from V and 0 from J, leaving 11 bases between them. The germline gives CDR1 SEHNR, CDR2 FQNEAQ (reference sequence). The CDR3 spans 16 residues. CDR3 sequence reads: CASSLLARASYNEQFF. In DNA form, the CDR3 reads TGTGCCAGCAGCTTACTAGCGCGGGCCTCCTACAATGAGCAGTTCTTC.